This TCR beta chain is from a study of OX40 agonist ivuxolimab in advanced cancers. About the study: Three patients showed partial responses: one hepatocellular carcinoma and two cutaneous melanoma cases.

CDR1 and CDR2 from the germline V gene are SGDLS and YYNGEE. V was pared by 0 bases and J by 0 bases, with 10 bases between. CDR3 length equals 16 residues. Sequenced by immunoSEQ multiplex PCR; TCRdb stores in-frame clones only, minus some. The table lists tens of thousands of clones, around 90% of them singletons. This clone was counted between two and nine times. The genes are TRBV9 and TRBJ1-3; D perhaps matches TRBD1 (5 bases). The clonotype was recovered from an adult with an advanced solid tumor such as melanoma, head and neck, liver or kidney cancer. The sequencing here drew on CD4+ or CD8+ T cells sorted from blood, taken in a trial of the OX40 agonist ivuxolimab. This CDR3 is CASSVAGGGSGNTIYF. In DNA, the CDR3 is TGTGCCAGCAGCGTAGCCGGGGGTGGCTCTGGAAACACCATATATTTT.